These T cell receptor beta chains were read from a single sample in a study of Ad26.COV2.S vaccination and SARS-CoV-2 variants. Sequencing was performed with immunoSEQ multiplex PCR; in TCRdb, only in-frame clones are kept and a portion is missing. The data hold some 500,000 clones, with 89% observed a single time. The source was peripheral blood, collected in a trial of Ad26.COV2.S vaccine versus placebo. These TCRs come from a person aged 18-65 years who received the Ad26.COV2.S COVID-19 vaccine or a placebo. CDR3s include the opening cysteine and the closing phenylalanine or tryptophan. D genes are given only for firm matches. The size field is filled for only some rows; it gives once, few, many or a size class.

CDR3 | DNA | D | J | size | V
CASSRDSAPTEQYF | TGTGCCAGCAGTCGGGACAGTGCGCCTACCGAGCAGTACTTC | TRBD1 | TRBJ2-7 | few | TRBV7-9
CASSEGGYEQYF | TGTGCCAGCAGCGAAGGGGGCTACGAGCAGTACTTC | . | TRBJ2-7 | . | TRBV11-2
CASSVDSNNANTGELFF | TGTGCCAGCAGCGTCGACTCCAACAACGCGAACACCGGGGAGCTGTTTTTT | . | TRBJ2-2 | . | TRBV9
CASSQRPGRDMFLYGYTF | TGTGCCAGCAGCCAAAGGCCAGGACGGGACATGTTTTTATATGGCTACACCTTC | . | TRBJ1-2 | . | TRBV3-1/TRBV3-2
CASSLGYREANYGYTF | TGCGCCAGCAGCTTGGGGTACAGGGAAGCTAACTATGGCTACACCTTC | . | TRBJ1-2 | . | TRBV5-1
CASSNKVWCTEAFF | TGTGCCAGCAGCAATAAGGTTTGGTGCACTGAAGCTTTCTTT | . | TRBJ1-1 | . | TRBV21-1
CASSLVYSARITEAFF | TGTGCCAGCAGCTTAGTTTACTCGGCGCGTATCACTGAAGCTTTCTTT | . | TRBJ1-1 | many | TRBV7-2
CASSSGGQAVTQYF | TGTGCCAGCAGTTCGGGGGGACAGGCCGTGACCCAGTACTTC | . | TRBJ2-5 | . | TRBV9
CASSFSVYSYGYTF | TGTGCCAGCAGTTTTTCGGTGTATAGCTATGGCTACACCTTC | . | TRBJ1-2 | . | TRBV27
CASAPSGQGYEQYF | TGTGCTAGTGCTCCCTCGGGACAGGGCTACGAGCAGTACTTC | TRBD1 | TRBJ2-7 | . | TRBV12-5
CASSLAPVWGRRDEQFF | TGTGCCAGCAGCTTAGCCCCAGTTTGGGGGAGAAGGGATGAGCAGTTCTTC | . | TRBJ2-1 | many | TRBV7-9
CASSIDGELGTDTQYF | TGTGCCAGTAGTATCGACGGGGAGTTAGGCACAGATACGCAGTATTTT | . | TRBJ2-3 | . | TRBV19
CASSTDRGRETQYF | TGTGCCAGCAGCACGGACAGGGGTAGGGAGACCCAGTACTTC | TRBD1 | TRBJ2-5 | . | TRBV7-9
CASTPGGDGRSEAFF | TGCGCCAGCACCCCGGGGGGGGACGGTAGGTCTGAAGCTTTCTTT | . | TRBJ1-1 | . | TRBV5-1
CASNRQHDQPQHF | TGTGCCAGCAACCGACAGCACGATCAGCCCCAGCATTTT | . | TRBJ1-5 | . | TRBV6-5
CSALGQGAGYTF | TGCAGCGCTCTGGGACAGGGAGCTGGCTACACCTTC | TRBD1 | TRBJ1-2 | few | TRBV29-1
CASSLGQVQETQYF | TGTGCCAGCAGCTTAGGACAGGTCCAAGAGACCCAGTACTTC | . | TRBJ2-5 | . | TRBV7-9
CASSSLAGAGDEQFF | TGTGCCAGCAGTTCCCTAGCGGGAGCGGGGGATGAGCAGTTCTTC | TRBD2 | TRBJ2-1 | . | TRBV27
CASSARGPRETQYF | TGTGCCAGCAGCGCCCGAGGGCCACGGGAGACCCAGTACTTC | . | TRBJ2-5 | . | TRBV7-3
CASSLSLRGSHNEQFF | TGTGCCAGCAGCCTCAGTCTGCGGGGCAGCCACAATGAGCAGTTCTTC | . | TRBJ2-1 | . | TRBV5-4
CASSVLGGNGELFF | TGTGCCAGCAGTGTGCTAGGGGGGAACGGGGAGCTGTTTTTT | . | TRBJ2-2 | . | TRBV2
CSGWDFHNEQFF | TGCAGCGGTTGGGACTTTCACAATGAGCAGTTCTTC | . | TRBJ2-1 | . | TRBV29-1
CASSSLAPSYNEQFF | TGTGCCAGCAGCTCTCTAGCGCCTTCCTACAATGAGCAGTTCTTC | . | TRBJ2-1 | . | TRBV5-8
CAISEQQGPYEQYF | TGTGCCATCAGTGAGCAACAGGGCCCCTACGAGCAGTACTTC | . | TRBJ2-7 | . | TRBV10-3
CASSPTGFGYEQYF | TGTGCCAGCAGCCCGACAGGGTTTGGGTACGAGCAGTACTTC | TRBD1 | TRBJ2-7 | once | TRBV3-1/TRBV3-2
CASSFSAGAYNEQFF | TGCGCCAGCAGCTTCTCGGCGGGAGCCTACAATGAGCAGTTCTTC | TRBD2 | TRBJ2-1 | . | TRBV5-1
CASSLARLSPLHF | TGTGCCAGCAGCTTAGCGCGTCTTTCACCCCTCCACTTT | . | TRBJ1-6 | few | TRBV7-9
CASSLVGHSGEQFF | TGTGCCAGCAGCTTAGTGGGCCATAGTGGGGAGCAGTTCTTC | . | TRBJ2-1 | . | TRBV11-3
CASSQESGYASEAFF | TGCGCCAGCAGCCAAGAGTCGGGGTATGCTTCTGAAGCTTTCTTT | . | TRBJ1-1 | few | TRBV4-3
CASSRDRVGNTIYF | TGTGCCAGCTCACGCGACCGGGTCGGAAACACCATATATTTT | . | TRBJ1-3 | . | TRBV18
CASSPSPLRGATEAFF | TGTGCCAGCAGCCCATCCCCGCTACGGGGGGCCACTGAAGCTTTCTTT | . | TRBJ1-1 | . | TRBV5-6
CASSSRPGQGTDTQYF | TGCGCCAGCAGCTCTCGCCCGGGACAGGGGACAGATACGCAGTATTTT | TRBD1 | TRBJ2-3 | . | TRBV5-1
CASSLMSVVDEQFF | TGTGCCAGCAGCTTAATGTCGGTTGTGGATGAGCAGTTCTTC | . | TRBJ2-1 | . | TRBV7-2
CAWKMNTEAFF | TGTGCCTGGAAAATGAACACTGAAGCTTTCTTT | . | TRBJ1-1 | . | TRBV30
CASKLQGSQPQHF | TGCGCCAGCAAACTACAGGGGTCTCAGCCCCAGCATTTT | TRBD1 | TRBJ1-5 | . | TRBV10-2
CASSLAGSGAANTGELFF | TGTGCCAGCAGCTTAGCGGGTTCGGGAGCCGCGAACACCGGGGAGCTGTTTTTT | . | TRBJ2-2 | . | TRBV7-2
CASSVVGLPYNEQFF | TGTGCCAGCAGCGTAGTAGGACTACCCTACAATGAGCAGTTCTTC | . | TRBJ2-1 | . | TRBV9
CASSLEIRVEQYF | TGTGCCAGCAGCTTAGAAATAAGGGTAGAGCAGTACTTC | . | TRBJ2-7 | . | TRBV11-2
CASSPNTHEKLFF | TGTGCCAGCAGCCCTAACACCCATGAAAAACTGTTTTTT | . | TRBJ1-4 | . | TRBV7-8
CASSPTGVGHTEAFF | TGCGCCAGCAGCCCAACAGGGGTAGGGCACACTGAAGCTTTCTTT | TRBD1 | TRBJ1-1 | . | TRBV5-1
CASSDSNQPQHF | TGTGCCAGCAGTGACAGCAATCAGCCCCAGCATTTT | . | TRBJ1-5 | . | TRBV2
CASSLGGNGIRNEKLFF | TGTGCCAGCAGCTTAGGTGGCAACGGGATACGGAATGAAAAACTGTTTTTT | . | TRBJ1-4 | . | TRBV7-9
CASSRSSYEQYF | TGTGCCAGCAGCCGGAGCTCCTACGAGCAGTACTTC | . | TRBJ2-7 | . | TRBV3-1/TRBV3-2
CATSRDMWAGDGYTF | TGTGCCACCAGCAGAGATATGTGGGCAGGGGATGGCTACACCTTC | . | TRBJ1-2 | . | TRBV15
CASSLWTSGDNEQFF | TGCGCCAGCAGCCTCTGGACTAGCGGGGACAATGAGCAGTTCTTC | TRBD2 | TRBJ2-1 | once | TRBV4-1
CASSYSEFSYEQYF | TGTGCCAGCAGTTACTCAGAGTTCTCCTACGAGCAGTACTTC | . | TRBJ2-7 | few | TRBV6-5
CASGRAGGLYNEQFF | TGTGCCAGCGGTAGAGCGGGAGGTCTGTACAATGAGCAGTTCTTC | TRBD2 | TRBJ2-1 | . | TRBV25-1
CASSQDHRAARTYGYTF | TGCGCCAGCAGCCAAGATCACAGGGCGGCAAGGACGTATGGCTACACCTTC | . | TRBJ1-2 | . | TRBV4-3
CATSERDSWYQETQYF | TGTGCCACCAGTGAAAGGGACTCCTGGTACCAAGAGACCCAGTACTTC | . | TRBJ2-5 | . | TRBV24-1
CASSDSHGSGANVLTF | TGTGCCAGCAGTGACTCGCACGGCTCTGGGGCCAACGTCCTGACTTTC | . | TRBJ2-6 | medium-sized | TRBV6-4
CASSRRAGGAGEQFF | TGTGCCAGCAGCCGTCGTGCCGGGGGGGCGGGAGAGCAGTTCTTC | TRBD2 | TRBJ2-1 | once | TRBV4-2
CASSLEWRTYEQYF | TGTGCCAGCAGCTTAGAGTGGCGAACTTACGAGCAGTACTTC | . | TRBJ2-7 | . | TRBV7-6
CASSIPRARQGTGELFF | TGTGCCAGTAGTATCCCACGTGCGCGACAGGGAACCGGGGAGCTGTTTTTT | TRBD1 | TRBJ2-2 | . | TRBV19
CASSSTGAYNEQFF | TGTGCCAGCAGCAGCACCGGGGCTTACAATGAGCAGTTCTTC | . | TRBJ2-1 | once | TRBV7-9